This T cell receptor (beta chain) was profiled in a study of molecular identifiers for immune sequencing clone quantification. Trimming removed 2 bases at V and 5 bases at J, with 21 bases between. The CDR3 spans 17 residues. This clonotype came up many times. TCRdb re-derived calls from the PCR reads in MiXCR, one entry per CDR3 protein. The sample lists about 89,000 distinct CDR3 sequences; 15% to 20% were seen once. The rearrangement joins TRBV12-3 or TRBV12-4 to TRBJ1-1; D perhaps matches TRBD1 (6 bases). The receptor comes from a human donor in good health. Some libraries in this study had Jurkat cell RNA spiked in. The sequenced sample was naive CD8+ T cells from blood, with Jurkat cell RNA spiked in. This sample's subset: FACS-sorted CD8+CD4-CCR7+CD45RA+ naive T cells. The CDR3 DNA reads as TGTGCCAGCAGTTTAATAGAGGGGGGCTTCCCGGGAACTGAAGCTTTCTTT. Its protein product is CASSLIEGGFPGTEAFF.